This T cell receptor (beta chain) was captured in a study of identical twins' blood T cells. TCRdb fed the 5' RACE reads into MiXCR, producing one record per CDR3 protein. The repertoire includes a few hundred thousand distinct CDR3 sequences, more than 25% of them detected once, and around 5.6% sits in the top ten. This clonotype has more than one count but fewer than ten. V lost 3 bases to trimming and J lost 8 bases, with 16 bases between them. CDR1 is SGHTA and CDR2 is FQGNSA in the germline V gene. The CDR3 runs 15 residues. The chain is built from TRBV7-2 and TRBJ1-4; D is unclear. The TCR sequence derives from a woman aged 18 to 55 in good health. The sequenced sample consisted of PBMCs. CDR3 nucleotide sequence: TGTGCCAGCAGCTTTTCCGGGGATGATAGGGAAAAACTGTTTTTT. Its translation: CASSFSGDDREKLFF.